This is a list of T cell receptor beta chains from one sample in a study of neoadjuvant anti-PD-1 for oral cavity cancer. Generated by immunoSEQ multiplex PCR, the TCRdb table keeps only in-frame clones and is missing some. The sample has approximately 42,000 clones; 77% are singletons. The material was PBMCs, obtained after nivolumab (anti-PD-1) treatment. Receptors were obtained from a person aged 40-85 years with oral cavity squamous cell carcinoma. Each CDR3 is given with its conserved first and last residue. The D gene is left open where the match is weak. Size is omitted from some rows. Given values are once, few, many or a class for expanded clones.

d_gene: -
j_gene: TRBJ1-2
v_gene: TRBV7-8
abundance: -
CDR3nt: TGTGCCAGCAGCCTGGTATCAAGGGTAGACTATGGCTACACCTTC
CDR3aa: CASSLVSRVDYGYTF

d_gene: -
j_gene: TRBJ2-6
v_gene: TRBV5-1
abundance: -
CDR3nt: TGCGCCAGCAGCTTGGGGGCAGGGCTCCCTGGGGCCAACGTCCTGACTTTC
CDR3aa: CASSLGAGLPGANVLTF

d_gene: -
j_gene: TRBJ1-1
v_gene: TRBV28
abundance: -
CDR3nt: TGTGCCAGCAGTTCGCTGAAGGCTTTCTTT
CDR3aa: CASSSLKAFF

d_gene: -
j_gene: TRBJ1-3
v_gene: TRBV6-1
abundance: few
CDR3nt: TGTGCCAGCAGTGTTCTAACTGGATATGAAAACACCATATATTTT
CDR3aa: CASSVLTGYENTIYF

d_gene: TRBD1
j_gene: TRBJ2-1
v_gene: TRBV27
abundance: few
CDR3nt: TGTGCCAGCAGTTCGAGGACAGGGATTGGATCCTACAATGAGCAGTTCTTC
CDR3aa: CASSSRTGIGSYNEQFF

d_gene: -
j_gene: TRBJ1-1
v_gene: TRBV7-9
abundance: -
CDR3nt: TGTGCCAGCAGCGCCCGCCGTGACACTGAAGCTTTCTTT
CDR3aa: CASSARRDTEAFF

d_gene: TRBD1
j_gene: TRBJ1-1
v_gene: TRBV29-1
abundance: -
CDR3nt: TGCAGCGTTCACAGGGGTAAGACTACTGAAGCTTTCTTT
CDR3aa: CSVHRGKTTEAFF

d_gene: TRBD1
j_gene: TRBJ2-3
v_gene: TRBV5-1
abundance: few
CDR3nt: TGCGCCAGCAGCTGGCCCCGGACAGGGGGTGCAGATACGCAGTATTTT
CDR3aa: CASSWPRTGGADTQYF

d_gene: TRBD1
j_gene: TRBJ1-4
v_gene: TRBV10-2
abundance: -
CDR3nt: TGCGCCAGCAAGGGGACAGGGCCCAATGAAAAACTGTTTTTT
CDR3aa: CASKGTGPNEKLFF

d_gene: -
j_gene: TRBJ2-3
v_gene: TRBV2
abundance: -
CDR3nt: TGTGCCAGCAAAAGGAGGGAAGGCACAGATACGCAGTATTTT
CDR3aa: CASKRREGTDTQYF

d_gene: -
j_gene: TRBJ2-5
v_gene: TRBV7-2
abundance: -
CDR3nt: TGTGCCAGCAGCTTAGCGGCAGGGGAGACCCAGTACTTC
CDR3aa: CASSLAAGETQYF

d_gene: -
j_gene: TRBJ1-1
v_gene: TRBV4-2
abundance: -
CDR3nt: TGTGCCAGCAGTCCAACAATCGCACAGGGAAGGGAAGCTTTCTTT
CDR3aa: CASSPTIAQGREAFF